This T cell receptor (beta chain) was sequenced for a study of T cells in Graves' hyperthyroidism and ophthalmopathy. Study results and caveats: Ophthalmopathy and stable hyperthyroidism were separated by a 13 V-J model. Most thyroid clonotypes expanded above 0.001 were also detected in blood.

These patients, aged 18 to 65, had recently diagnosed hyperthyroidism lasting under 2 months. The investigators amplified TCR beta CDR3 regions from RNA transcripts. RT-PCR in the first round (using the HTBI primer set) targeted the TCR CDR3. TCRdb used MiXCR to reprocess the multiplex PCR reads, holding one entry per CDR3 protein. The profile shows roughly 700,000 distinct CDR3 sequences, around 16% of them singletons. There are many counts of this clonotype. Its cognate antigen is unknown. Trimming removed 4 bases from V and 7 bases from J; junction bases left unmatched: 3. Germline lookup yields CDR1 MNHEY and CDR2 SMNVEV (reference sequence). This CDR3 has 14 residues.

Specimen: blood. The sequence was obtained from a middle-aged man with Graves' hyperthyroidism. The chain employs TRBV27 and TRBJ2-1; TRBD2 agrees at 11 bases. CDR3 in DNA: TGTGCCAGCAGTTATCTAGCGGGAGGAAATGAGCAGTTCTTC. This codes for CASSYLAGGNEQFF.